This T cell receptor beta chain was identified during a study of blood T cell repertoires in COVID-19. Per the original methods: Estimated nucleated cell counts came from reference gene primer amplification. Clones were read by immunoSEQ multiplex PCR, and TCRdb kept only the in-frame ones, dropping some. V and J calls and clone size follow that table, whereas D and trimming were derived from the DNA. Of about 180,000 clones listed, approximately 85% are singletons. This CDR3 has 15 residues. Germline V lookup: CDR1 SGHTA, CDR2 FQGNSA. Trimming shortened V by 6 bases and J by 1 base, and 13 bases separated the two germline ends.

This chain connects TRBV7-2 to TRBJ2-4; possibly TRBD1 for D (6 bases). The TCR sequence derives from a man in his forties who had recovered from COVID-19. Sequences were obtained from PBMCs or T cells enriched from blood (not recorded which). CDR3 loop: CASSSPDRAKNIQYF. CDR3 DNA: TGTGCCAGCAGTTCCCCTGACAGGGCCAAAAACATTCAGTACTTC.